This T cell receptor (beta chain) came from a study of blood T cell repertoires in COVID-19. For the study at large: Acute and convalescent COVID-19 specimens originated in the United States, Italy and Spain. From T cells, B-cell-depleted T cells, or PBMCs came the material, which was cDNA or gDNA.

Only one count was recorded for this clone. The authors' processing: Reference gene primer amplification gave estimated nucleated cell counts. This table comes from immunoSEQ multiplex PCR, and its TCRdb copy is limited to in-frame clones, with some not included. D and trimming were read from the DNA, whereas the V and J calls and clone size are those reported in that table. Here the sample spans about 40,000 clones, approximately 84% being singletons. Germline V gene lookup returns CDR1 MGHRA and CDR2 YSYEKL. Trimming stripped 4 bases from V and 4 bases from J, with 10 bases between. The CDR3 is 14 residues long.

This sequence was found in a human donor in a cohort sampled during active COVID-19. The chain uses TRBV4-1 and TRBJ2-2; tentative D call: TRBD1 (5 bases). The sequencing input was peripheral blood. The CDR3 sequence: CASSPGQITGELFF. The CDR3 DNA sequence: TGCGCCAGCAGCCCAGGGCAGATCACCGGGGAGCTGTTTTTT.